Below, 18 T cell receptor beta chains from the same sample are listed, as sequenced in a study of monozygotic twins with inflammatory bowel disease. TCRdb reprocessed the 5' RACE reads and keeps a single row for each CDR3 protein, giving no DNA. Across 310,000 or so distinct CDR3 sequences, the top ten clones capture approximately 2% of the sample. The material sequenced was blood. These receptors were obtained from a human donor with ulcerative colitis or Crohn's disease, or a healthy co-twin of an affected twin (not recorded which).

CDR3: CASSLAVGTVYSNQPQHF. The chain is built from TRBV5-5 and TRBJ1-5; no DNA is available, so the TRBD1 call from TCRdb remains unchecked. From germline, CDR1 is SGHKS and CDR2 YYEKEE (reference sequence). This CDR3 contains 18 residues.

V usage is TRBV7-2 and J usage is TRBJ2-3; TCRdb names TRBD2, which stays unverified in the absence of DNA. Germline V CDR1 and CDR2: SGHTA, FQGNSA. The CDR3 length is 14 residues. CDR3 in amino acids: CASSPPPRSDTQYF.

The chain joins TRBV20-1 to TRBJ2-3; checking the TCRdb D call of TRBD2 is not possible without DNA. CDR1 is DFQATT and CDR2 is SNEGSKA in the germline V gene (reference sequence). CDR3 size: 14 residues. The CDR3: CSAQTSGRANTQYF.

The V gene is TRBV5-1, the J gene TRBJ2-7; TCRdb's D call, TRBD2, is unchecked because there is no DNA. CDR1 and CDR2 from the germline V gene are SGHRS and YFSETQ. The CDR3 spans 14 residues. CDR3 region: CASSSFGATNEQYF.

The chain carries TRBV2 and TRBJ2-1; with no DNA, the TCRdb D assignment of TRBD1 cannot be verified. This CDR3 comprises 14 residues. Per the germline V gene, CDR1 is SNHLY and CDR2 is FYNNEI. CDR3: CASSETPQLSEQFF.

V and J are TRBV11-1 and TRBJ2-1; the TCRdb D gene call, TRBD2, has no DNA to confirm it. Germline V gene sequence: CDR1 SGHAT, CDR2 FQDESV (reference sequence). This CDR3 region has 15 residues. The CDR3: CASSLLAGVSYEQFF.

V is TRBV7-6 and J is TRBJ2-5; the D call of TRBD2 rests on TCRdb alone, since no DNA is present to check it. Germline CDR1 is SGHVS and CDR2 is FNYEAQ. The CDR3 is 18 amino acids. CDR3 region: CASSLGLAGEAVRETQYF.

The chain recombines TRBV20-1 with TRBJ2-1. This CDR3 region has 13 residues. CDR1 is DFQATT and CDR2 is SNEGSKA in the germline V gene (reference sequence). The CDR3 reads CSASMRRYNEQFF.

CDR3: CASILTGPSYNEQFF. The chain has TRBV7-2 and TRBJ2-1; TCRdb calls TRBD1, which cannot be checked without DNA. CDR1 and CDR2 from the germline V gene are SGHTA and FQGNSA. The CDR3 is made up of 15 amino acids. The full variable domain, with the rest looked up from reference TRBV7-2 and TRBJ2-1, is GAGVSQSPSNKVTEKGKDVELRCDPISGHTALYWYRQSLGQGLEFLIYFQGNSAPDKSGLPSDRFSAERTGGSVSTLTIQRTQQEDSAVYLCASILTGPSYNEQFFGPGTRLTVL.

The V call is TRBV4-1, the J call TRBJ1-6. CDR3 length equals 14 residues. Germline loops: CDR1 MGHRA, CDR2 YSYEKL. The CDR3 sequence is CASSQRTSDSPLHF.

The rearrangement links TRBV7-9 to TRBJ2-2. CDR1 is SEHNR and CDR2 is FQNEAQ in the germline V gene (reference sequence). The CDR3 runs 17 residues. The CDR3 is CASSYGDGYSNTGELFF.

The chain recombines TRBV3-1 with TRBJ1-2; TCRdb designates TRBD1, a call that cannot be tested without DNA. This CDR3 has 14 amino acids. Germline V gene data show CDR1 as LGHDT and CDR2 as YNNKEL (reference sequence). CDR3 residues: CASSLGTGGYGYTF.

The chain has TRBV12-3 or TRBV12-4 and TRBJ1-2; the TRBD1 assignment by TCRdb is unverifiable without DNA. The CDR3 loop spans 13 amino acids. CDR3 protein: CASSLSGGYGYTF.

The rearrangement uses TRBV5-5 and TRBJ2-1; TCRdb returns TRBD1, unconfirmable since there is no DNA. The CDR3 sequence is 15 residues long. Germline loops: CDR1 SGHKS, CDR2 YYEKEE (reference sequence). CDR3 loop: CASRQGQGDYNEQFF.

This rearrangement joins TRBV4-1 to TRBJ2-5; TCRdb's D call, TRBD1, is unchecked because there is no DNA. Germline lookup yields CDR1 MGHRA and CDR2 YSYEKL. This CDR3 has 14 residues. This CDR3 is CASSQEKGGETQYF.

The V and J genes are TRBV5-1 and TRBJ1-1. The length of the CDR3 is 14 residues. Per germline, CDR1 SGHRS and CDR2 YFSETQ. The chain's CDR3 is CASRSWTENTEAFF.

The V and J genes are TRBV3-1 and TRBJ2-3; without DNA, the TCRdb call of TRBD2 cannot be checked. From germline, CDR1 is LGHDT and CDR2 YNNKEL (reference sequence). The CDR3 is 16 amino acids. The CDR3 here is CASSRLDGRGTDTQYF.

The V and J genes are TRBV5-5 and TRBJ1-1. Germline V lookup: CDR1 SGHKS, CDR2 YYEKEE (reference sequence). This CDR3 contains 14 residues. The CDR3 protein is CASSLSHLNTEAFF.